This TCR beta chain was captured by sequencing in a study of cytomegalovirus exposure and HLA in healthy donors. Findings and limits, study-wide: 87-base-pair reads could not separate some V segments, including TRBV6-2 and TRBV6-3.

The ends were cut back, 3 bases at V and 3 bases at J, with 8 bases in the middle. CDR1 is SGHTA, CDR2 FQGNSA, per germline. This CDR3 is 13 amino acids long. Regarding this clone: Its specificity is not known.

PCR employed 60 Vbeta and 13 Jbeta primers. This table comes from immunoSEQ multiplex PCR, and its TCRdb copy is limited to in-frame clones, with some not included. Seen here are 85,000 to 100,000 clones, roughly 80% observed once, and the top ten hold under 0.8%. The chain employs TRBV7-2 and TRBJ1-1; no clear D gene. The specimen sequenced was PBMCs. The clonotype was recovered from an older woman in good health and CMV-seronegative. The CDR3: CASSFQAHTEAFF. CDR3 sequence (DNA): TGTGCCAGCAGCTTTCAAGCCCACACTGAAGCTTTCTTT.